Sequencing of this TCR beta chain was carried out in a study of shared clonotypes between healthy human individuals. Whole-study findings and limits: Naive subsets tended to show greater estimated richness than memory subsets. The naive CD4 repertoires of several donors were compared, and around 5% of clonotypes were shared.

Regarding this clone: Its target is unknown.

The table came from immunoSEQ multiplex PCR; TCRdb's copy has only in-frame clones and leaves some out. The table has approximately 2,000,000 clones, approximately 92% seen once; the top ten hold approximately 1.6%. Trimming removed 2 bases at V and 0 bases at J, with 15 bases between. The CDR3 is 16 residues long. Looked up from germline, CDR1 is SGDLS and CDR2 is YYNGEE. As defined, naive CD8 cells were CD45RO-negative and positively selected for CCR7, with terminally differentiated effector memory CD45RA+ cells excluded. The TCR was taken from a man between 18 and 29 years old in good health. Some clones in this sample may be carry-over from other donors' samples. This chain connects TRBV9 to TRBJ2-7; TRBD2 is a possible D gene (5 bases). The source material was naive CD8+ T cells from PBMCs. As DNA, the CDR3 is TGTGCCAGCAGCGTCCCCCGTAGGAGCGGCTCCTACGAGCAGTACTTC. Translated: CASSVPRRSGSYEQYF.